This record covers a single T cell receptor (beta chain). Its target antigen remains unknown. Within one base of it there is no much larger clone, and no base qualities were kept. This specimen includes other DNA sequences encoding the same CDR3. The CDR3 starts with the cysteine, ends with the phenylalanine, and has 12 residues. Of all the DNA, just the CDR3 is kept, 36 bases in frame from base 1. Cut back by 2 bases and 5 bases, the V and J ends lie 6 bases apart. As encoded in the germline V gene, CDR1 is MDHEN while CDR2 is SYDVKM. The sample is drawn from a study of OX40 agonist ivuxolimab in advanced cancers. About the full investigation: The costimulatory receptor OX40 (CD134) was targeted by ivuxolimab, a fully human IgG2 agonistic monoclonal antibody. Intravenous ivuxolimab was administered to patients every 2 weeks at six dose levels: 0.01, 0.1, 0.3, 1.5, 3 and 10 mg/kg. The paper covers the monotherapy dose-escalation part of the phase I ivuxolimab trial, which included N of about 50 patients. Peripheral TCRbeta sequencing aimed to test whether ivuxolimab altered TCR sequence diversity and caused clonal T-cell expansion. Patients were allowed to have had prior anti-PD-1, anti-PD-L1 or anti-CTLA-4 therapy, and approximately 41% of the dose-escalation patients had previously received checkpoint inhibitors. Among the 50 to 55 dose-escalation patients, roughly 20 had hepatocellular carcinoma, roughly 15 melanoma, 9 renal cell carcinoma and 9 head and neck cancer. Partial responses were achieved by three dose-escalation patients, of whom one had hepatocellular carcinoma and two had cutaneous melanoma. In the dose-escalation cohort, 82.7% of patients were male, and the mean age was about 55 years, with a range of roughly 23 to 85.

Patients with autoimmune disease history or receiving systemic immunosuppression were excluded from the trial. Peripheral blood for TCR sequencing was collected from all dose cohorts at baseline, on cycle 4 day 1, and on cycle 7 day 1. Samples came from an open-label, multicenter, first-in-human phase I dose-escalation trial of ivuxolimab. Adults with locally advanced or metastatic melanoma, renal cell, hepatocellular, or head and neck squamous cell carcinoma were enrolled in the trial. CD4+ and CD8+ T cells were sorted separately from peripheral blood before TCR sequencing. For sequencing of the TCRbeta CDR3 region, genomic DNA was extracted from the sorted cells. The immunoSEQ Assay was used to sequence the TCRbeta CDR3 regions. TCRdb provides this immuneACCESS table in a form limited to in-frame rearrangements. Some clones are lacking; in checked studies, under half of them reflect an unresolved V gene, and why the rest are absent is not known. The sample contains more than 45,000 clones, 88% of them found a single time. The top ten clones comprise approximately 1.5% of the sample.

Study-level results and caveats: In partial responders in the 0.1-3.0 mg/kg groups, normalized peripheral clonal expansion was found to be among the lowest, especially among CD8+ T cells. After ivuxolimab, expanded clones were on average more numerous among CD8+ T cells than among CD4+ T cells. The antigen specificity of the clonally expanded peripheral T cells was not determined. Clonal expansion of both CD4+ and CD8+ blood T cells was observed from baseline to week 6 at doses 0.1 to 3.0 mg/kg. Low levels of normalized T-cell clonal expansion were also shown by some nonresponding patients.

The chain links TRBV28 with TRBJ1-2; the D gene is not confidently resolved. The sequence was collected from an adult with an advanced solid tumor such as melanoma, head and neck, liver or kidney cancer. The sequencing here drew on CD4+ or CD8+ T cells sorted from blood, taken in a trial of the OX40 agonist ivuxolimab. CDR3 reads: CASSLVGYGYTF. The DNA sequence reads TGTGCCAGCAGTTTAGTGGGGTATGGCTACACCTTC.